These 6 T cell receptor beta chains share one sample of origin, sequenced in a study of blood T cell repertoires in COVID-19. Here immunoSEQ multiplex PCR was the method, and the copy in TCRdb shows in-frame clones only, minus some. The sample lists about 260,000 clones, more than 75% occurring once. Sequenced input: peripheral blood. The receptors shown here come from a woman aged 50 to 60 with acute or convalescent COVID-19.

The chain uses TRBV15 and TRBJ2-7; D might be TRBD1 (5 bases). In germline, CDR1 is LNHNV, CDR2 YYDKDF (reference sequence). The CDR3 totals 12 residues. V was trimmed by 8 bases and J by 2 bases, leaving 10 bases between them. CDR3 protein: CATAQGTYEQYF. The CDR3 DNA sequence: TGTGCCACCGCGCAGGGCACCTACGAGCAGTACTTC.

The chain employs TRBV19 and TRBJ1-1; TRBD1 agrees at 7 bases. J was trimmed by 1 base and V by 4 bases; bases with no gene match: 9. Germline-derived CDR1 and CDR2 are LNHDA and SQIVND (reference sequence). The CDR3 runs 16 residues. As DNA, the CDR3 is TGTGCCAGTAGTAGCCCGGGACAGACCGCGAACACTGAAGCTTTCTTT. This sequence encodes CASSSPGQTANTEAFF.

This clone has just one count. CDR3 in DNA: TGTGCCAGCAGCAACCCGGGGGTGGGGATCCTTGAAGCTTTCTTT. Its translation is CASSNPGVGILEAFF. The V call is TRBV3-1 (or the pseudogene TRBV3-2), the J call TRBJ1-1, with a weak D call TRBD1 (5 bases). The CDR3 sequence is 15 residues long. Trimming pared 5 bases from V and 7 bases from J, leaving 20 bases between. Germline V gives CDR1 LGHDT, CDR2 YNNKEL (reference sequence).

This clone was seen only once. This sequence joins TRBV5-1 and TRBJ1-6; weak D call: TRBD1 (5 bases). This CDR3 is 15 amino acids long. V gave up 0 bases and J gave up 10 bases, with 14 bases separating them. Germline V gene lookup returns CDR1 SGHRS and CDR2 YFSETQ. The CDR3 DNA follows: TGCGCCAGCAGCTTGGTCGTGGGGGGAGGGTCACCCCTCCACTTT. It specifies CASSLVVGGGSPLHF.

The J gene is TRBJ2-2, the V gene TRBV6-6, with 13 bases matching TRBD2. Trimming took 5 bases from V and 4 from J; bases not matched to a gene: 7. Germline V gene data show CDR1 as MNHNY and CDR2 as SVGAGI (reference sequence). There are 17 residues in the CDR3. The CDR3 here is CASSRTSGRSVTGELFF. CDR3 coding DNA: TGTGCCAGCAGTCGGACTAGCGGGAGATCGGTCACCGGGGAGCTGTTTTTT.

This clone appeared a few times. CDR3 sequence (DNA): TGTGCCAGCACCTGGTCGCAGAATCAGCCCCAGCATTTT. The encoded protein is CASTWSQNQPQHF. V usage is TRBV6-5 and J usage is TRBJ1-5; no firm D call. The CDR3 contains 13 residues. Trimming shortened V by 7 bases and J by 4 bases, and 11 bases separated the two germline ends. CDR1 is MNHEY and CDR2 is SVGAGI in the germline V gene.